Each of the 28 T cell receptor beta chains below was sequenced from the same sample in a study of blood T cell repertoires in COVID-19. Assay used: immunoSEQ multiplex PCR; TCRdb lists only in-frame clones, some missing. The table has 150,000 or so clones, 75% to 90% seen once. The source material was peripheral blood. These TCRs come from a young man with COVID-19, enrolled during active disease.

The CDR3 region is CSASSDTQYF. The DNA of the CDR3 is TGCAGTGCTAGTTCTGATACGCAGTATTTT. The chain couples TRBV20-1 to TRBJ2-3; D ambiguous. Trimming left V 3 bases short and J 6 bases short, with 4 bases between. The CDR3 runs to 10 residues. Germline V gives CDR1 DFQATT, CDR2 SNEGSKA (reference sequence).

This clone was observed a single time. The genes are TRBV7-8 and TRBJ2-1; a weak D match, TRBD2 (5 bases). The CDR3 runs 12 residues. V lost 5 bases and J lost 9, with 11 bases in between. Germline V CDR1 and CDR2: SGHVS, FQNEAQ. The DNA for the CDR3 is TGTGCCAGCAGCCTCGGAGGCGGTGAGCAGTTCTTC. This gives the protein CASSLGGGEQFF.

This chain uses TRBV7-2 with TRBJ2-3; D may be TRBD2 (5 bases). CDR3 length: 17 amino acids. Looked up from germline, CDR1 is SGHTA and CDR2 is FQGNSA. Trimming removed 0 bases at V and 1 base at J, with 14 bases between. CDR3 region: CASSLAGGLLGTDTQYF. The CDR3 DNA reads as TGTGCCAGCAGCTTAGCCGGCGGGTTGTTAGGCACAGATACGCAGTATTTT.

This chain uses TRBV24-1 with TRBJ2-3; 9 bases fit TRBD2. CDR1 and CDR2 from the germline V gene are KGHDR and SFDVKD. The CDR3 extends over 16 amino acids. Trimming cost V 3 bases and J 8 bases; bases outside gene matches: 11. The CDR3 DNA reads TGTGCCACCAGTGATGATGTTAGCGGGAGTTTAGGTACGCAGTATTTT. Translating it yields CATSDDVSGSLGTQYF.

The chain carries TRBV18 and TRBJ2-1, with TRBD2 matching over 7 bases. The CDR3 has 16 amino acids. The V and J ends lost 2 bases and 9 bases, in that order; junction bases with no gene match: 13. Germline V gives CDR1 KGHSH, CDR2 LQKENI. CDR3 region: CASSPTVTSVVSEQFF. The CDR3 bases are TGTGCCAGCTCACCAACAGTTACTAGCGTGGTTAGTGAGCAGTTCTTC.

This clone appeared a few times. The genes are TRBV12-5 and TRBJ2-1; 7 bases match TRBD2. The V and J ends lost 0 bases and 2 bases, in that order; junction bases with no gene match: 10. The CDR3 length is 18 residues. The germline gives CDR1 LGHNT, CDR2 FRNRAP. CDR3 amino acids: CASGLVLSPGGTYNEQFF. In DNA form, the CDR3 reads TGTGCTAGTGGTTTGGTACTTTCTCCGGGAGGAACCTACAATGAGCAGTTCTTC.

The chain carries TRBV6-5 and TRBJ2-1, with TRBD1 matching 10 bases. The CDR3 length is 15 residues. Germline loops: CDR1 MNHEY, CDR2 SVGAGI. V dropped 6 bases and J dropped 8; count of bases not matched to a gene: 10. In DNA form, the CDR3 reads TGTGCCAGCAGAACCCGGGACAGGGGTCTCGATGAGCAGTTCTTC. This sequence encodes CASRTRDRGLDEQFF.

This sequence joins TRBV24-1 and TRBJ2-1; 8 bases align to TRBD1. Germline V gene data show CDR1 as KGHDR and CDR2 as SFDVKD. This CDR3 region has 16 residues. The J segment lost 3 bases and the V segment lost 5 bases, leaving 8 bases of the junction unmatched. CDR3 loop: CATSVSGTGRYNEQFF. CDR3 nucleotide sequence: TGTGCCACCAGTGTCTCCGGGACAGGCCGCTACAATGAGCAGTTCTTC.

This clone was counted between two and nine times. The chain has TRBV5-4 and TRBJ2-3; possible D gene TRBD2, 5 bases. The CDR3 consists of 17 residues. V was pared by 4 bases and J by 0 bases, with 18 bases between. Germline assignment: CDR1 SGHNT and CDR2 YYREEE (reference sequence). Written as DNA, the CDR3 is TGTGCCAGCAGCCGGTCGGGGTTGGCACTCAGCACAGATACGCAGTATTTT. It codes for CASSRSGLALSTDTQYF.

The chain joins TRBV28 to TRBJ1-1; D gene unclear. The germline V gene encodes CDR1 MDHEN and CDR2 SYDVKM. The CDR3 loop spans 15 amino acids. The ends were cut back, 6 bases at V and 0 bases at J, with 14 bases in the middle. CDR3 sequence (DNA): TGTGCCAGCAGCCATGCGTCCGCAATGAACACTGAAGCTTTCTTT. Translated: CASSHASAMNTEAFF.

A word on this clone: A junction boundary mismatches the germline segment, possibly from a read error. The chain joins TRBV28 to TRBJ1-4; D remains ambiguous. Germline V gene data show CDR1 as MDHEN and CDR2 as SYDVKM. This CDR3 contains 13 residues. CDR3 sequence reads: CASSLSTTRKLLF. The CDR3 DNA reads TGTGCCAGCAGTTTAAGCACCACGCGGAAACTGCTTTTT.

The rearrangement links TRBV6-5 to TRBJ2-1, with D possibly being TRBD1 (6 bases). The CDR3 runs 14 residues. Trimming took 6 bases from V and 5 from J, leaving 14 bases between them. The germline gives CDR1 MNHEY, CDR2 SVGAGI. The CDR3 DNA reads TGTGCCAGCAGCCCAACACAGGGAAACAATGAGCAGTTCTTC. Its translation is CASSPTQGNNEQFF.

The CDR3 region has the DNA TGTGCCTGGAACAGGGCTGGGGCCAACGTCCTGACTTTC. It yields the protein CAWNRAGANVLTF. The genes are TRBV30 and TRBJ2-6, with D possibly TRBD1 on 6 matching bases. CDR1 GTSNPN and CDR2 SVGIG come from the germline V gene (reference sequence). The V and J ends lost 4 bases and 2 bases respectively, with 6 bases between them. The CDR3 runs to 13 residues. Full variable domain (rest looked up from reference TRBV30 and TRBJ2-6): SQTIHQWPATLVQPVGSPLSLECTVEGTSNPNLYWYRQAAGRGLQLLFYSVGIGQISSEVPQNLSASRPQDRQFILSSKKLLLSDSGFYLCAWNRAGANVLTFGAGSRLTVL.

The CDR3 DNA reads as TGTGCCAGCAGCTTATGGGGGGACGGACAAAAACTGTTTTTT. Translation: CASSLWGDGQKLFF. V gene TRBV5-8 combines with J gene TRBJ1-4; a weak D match, TRBD1 (5 bases). CDR3 length: 14 residues. CDR1 and CDR2 from the germline V gene are SGHTS and YDEGEE. Deletions cut 2 bases from V and 9 bases from J, with 14 bases between.

This chain joins TRBV11-2 and TRBJ2-5; D unclear. Trimming cost V 0 bases and J 2 bases, with 10 bases left between them. Germline CDR1 is SGHAT and CDR2 is FQNNGV. The CDR3 loop spans 15 amino acids. CDR3 in DNA: TGTGCCAGCAGCTTAGAGTTTGCGGCACAAGAGACCCAGTACTTC. Translation gives CASSLEFAAQETQYF. The entire variable domain, with the rest obtained from reference TRBV11-2 and TRBJ2-5, is as follows: EAGVAQSPRYKIIEKRQSVAFWCNPISGHATLYWYQQILGQGPKLLIQFQNNGVVDDSQLPKDRFSAERLKGVDSTLKIQPAKLEDSAVYLCASSLEFAAQETQYFGPGTRLLVL.

V gene TRBV28 combines with J gene TRBJ2-1; 10 bases fit TRBD2. In germline, CDR1 is MDHEN, CDR2 SYDVKM. With V trimmed by 6 bases and J by 4 bases, 6 bases remained unmatched. The length of the CDR3 is 15 residues. DNA of the CDR3: TGTGCCAGCAGATACGGACTAGCGGCTTACAATGAGCAGTTCTTC. Its protein is CASRYGLAAYNEQFF.

The V and J genes are TRBV4-3 and TRBJ1-5; TRBD1 matches at 8 bases. Germline V lookup: CDR1 LGHNA, CDR2 YSLEER. V lost 4 bases to trimming and J lost 7 bases; unmatched junction nucleotides: 6. This CDR3 contains 14 residues. The CDR3 protein is CASSLRQGRQPQHF. CDR3 DNA sequence: TGCGCCAGCAGCCTCCGACAGGGGAGGCAGCCCCAGCATTTT.

CDR3 coding DNA: TGTGCCAGCAGCCCGGGGACTAGCGGGGCTCCCGGGGAGCTGTTTTTT. Its translation: CASSPGTSGAPGELFF. The rearrangement joins TRBV11-2 to TRBJ2-2, with TRBD2 matching 13 bases. After removal of 5 bases from V and 6 bases from J, the junction contained 6 bases not matched to a gene. The germline CDR1 and CDR2 sequences are SGHAT and FQNNGV. The CDR3 runs to 16 residues.

By share of the sample, this clone is medium-sized. V gene TRBV7-2 combines with J gene TRBJ2-3; 10 bases align to TRBD1. Germline trimming cut 1 base from V and 2 bases from J; bases unmatched to any gene: 9. The CDR3 extends over 18 amino acids. Germline assignment: CDR1 SGHTA and CDR2 FQGNSA. For the CDR3, the DNA is TGTGCCAGCAGCTTAGGACTCGGGACAGGGGTCAACACAGATACGCAGTATTTT. Residues: CASSLGLGTGVNTDTQYF.

The chain has TRBV24-1 and TRBJ2-3, with 12 nucleotides matching TRBD2. The CDR3 is 17 residues long. J lost 1 base, V lost 2 bases, and 3 bases had no gene match. The germline CDR1 and CDR2 sequences are KGHDR and SFDVKD. The CDR3 DNA is TGTGCCACCAGTGATTCGGGACTAGCGGGTCGCACAGATACGCAGTATTTT. Protein sequence: CATSDSGLAGRTDTQYF.

The chain recombines TRBV6-6 with TRBJ2-7; the match to TRBD1 covers 7 bases. CDR1 and CDR2 (germline): MNHNY, SVGAGI (reference sequence). The CDR3 is 15 residues long. After removal of 5 bases from V and 0 bases from J, the junction contained 7 bases not matched to a gene. CDR3 in amino acids: CASSDATGPSYEQYF. The CDR3 bases are TGTGCCAGCAGTGACGCGACAGGGCCCTCCTACGAGCAGTACTTC.

The chain has TRBV5-4 and TRBJ2-1; D is perhaps TRBD1 (6 bases). CDR3 length: 12 amino acids. The V end was cut by 1 base, the J end by 10 bases, with 9 bases between. Germline V gene data show CDR1 as SGHNT and CDR2 as YYREEE (reference sequence). CDR3 protein: CASSLSGQEQFF. For the CDR3, the DNA is TGTGCCAGCAGCTTGAGTGGACAGGAGCAGTTCTTC.

The J gene is TRBJ2-7, the V gene TRBV7-2; 9 bases align to TRBD1. The ends lost 2 bases at V and 5 bases at J; junction bases unmatched: 10. Germline V CDR1 and CDR2: SGHTA, FQGNSA. This CDR3 has 16 residues. The CDR3 DNA follows: TGTGCCAGCAGCTTAAGTCCCGGGACAGGGATAGACGAGCAGTACTTC. Amino acid sequence: CASSLSPGTGIDEQYF.

V is TRBV4-3 and J is TRBJ1-3; no clear D gene. CDR1 is LGHNA and CDR2 is YSLEER in the germline V gene. The CDR3 spans 15 residues. Trimming cost V 0 bases and J 4 bases, with 10 bases left between them. CDR3 sequence: CASSQDRRRGNTIYF. CDR3 nucleotides: TGCGCCAGCAGCCAAGATAGGCGGAGGGGAAACACCATATATTTT.

To note about this clone: Germline is not matched at one junction end, which may reflect a read error. This chain uses TRBV7-7 with TRBJ2-5, with 9 bases that match TRBD1. This CDR3 spans 15 amino acids. CDR1 is SSHAT and CDR2 is FNYEAQ in the germline V gene (reference sequence). The CDR3 is CASSLSPGQGETQYF. Written as DNA, the CDR3 is TGTGCTAGCAGCTTAAGCCCGGGACAGGGAGAGACCCAGTACTTC.

This clone was counted once. This chain uses TRBV3-1 (or the pseudogene TRBV3-2) with TRBJ2-7; maybe TRBD2 (5 bases). V was shortened by 0 bases and J by 3 bases, with 15 bases between the two germline ends. CDR3 length equals 16 residues. Per the germline V gene, CDR1 is LGHDT and CDR2 is YNNKEL (reference sequence). The CDR3 protein is CASSQEEPPGIYEQYF. CDR3 in DNA: TGTGCCAGCAGCCAAGAGGAGCCTCCGGGGATCTACGAGCAGTACTTC.

This clone was seen only a few times. The V call is TRBV9, the J call TRBJ2-1, with 8 bases matching TRBD2. Germline V gene lookup returns CDR1 SGDLS and CDR2 YYNGEE. There are 14 residues in the CDR3. Unmatched junction bases numbered 7, after V lost 2 bases and J lost 9 bases. The CDR3 DNA follows: TGTGCCAGCAGCGTCGACGGGAGGGCACTTGAGCAGTTCTTC. Protein: CASSVDGRALEQFF.

The chain links TRBV12-3 or TRBV12-4 to TRBJ1-6; D is unclear. The length of the CDR3 is 13 residues. V lost 5 bases to trimming and J lost 7 bases, with 9 bases between them. This CDR3 is CASSRGWNSPLHF. CDR3 nucleotide sequence: TGTGCCAGCAGTAGAGGGTGGAATTCACCCCTCCACTTT.